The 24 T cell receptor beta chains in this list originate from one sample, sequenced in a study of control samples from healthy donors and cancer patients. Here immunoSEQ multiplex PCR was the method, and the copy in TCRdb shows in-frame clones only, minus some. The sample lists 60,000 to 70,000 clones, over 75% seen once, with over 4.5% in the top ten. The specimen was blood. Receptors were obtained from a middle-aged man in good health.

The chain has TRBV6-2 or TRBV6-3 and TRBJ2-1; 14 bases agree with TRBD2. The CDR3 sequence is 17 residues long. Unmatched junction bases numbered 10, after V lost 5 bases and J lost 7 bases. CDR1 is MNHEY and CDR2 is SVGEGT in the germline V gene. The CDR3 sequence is CASSTGAGTSGSNEQFF. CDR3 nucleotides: TGTGCCAGCAGTACCGGTGCCGGGACTAGCGGGAGTAATGAGCAGTTCTTC.

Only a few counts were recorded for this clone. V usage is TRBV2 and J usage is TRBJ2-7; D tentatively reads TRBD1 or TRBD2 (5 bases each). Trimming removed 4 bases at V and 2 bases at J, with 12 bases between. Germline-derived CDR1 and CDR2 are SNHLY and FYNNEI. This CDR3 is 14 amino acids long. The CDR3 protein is CASSVAGTPYEQYF. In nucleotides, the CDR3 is TGTGCCAGCAGTGTGGCCGGGACCCCCTACGAGCAGTACTTC.

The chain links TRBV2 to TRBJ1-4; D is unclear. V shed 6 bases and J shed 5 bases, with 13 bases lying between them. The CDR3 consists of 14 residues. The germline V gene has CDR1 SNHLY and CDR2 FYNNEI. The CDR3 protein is CASSDGTGNEKLFF. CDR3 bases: TGTGCCAGCAGCGACGGCACGGGGAATGAAAAACTGTTTTTT.

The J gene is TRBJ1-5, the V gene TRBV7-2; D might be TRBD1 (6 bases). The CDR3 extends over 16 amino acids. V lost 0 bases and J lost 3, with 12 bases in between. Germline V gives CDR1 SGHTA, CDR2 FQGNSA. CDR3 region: CASSLAGAGNNQPQHF. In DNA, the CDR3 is TGTGCCAGCAGCTTAGCGGGGGCTGGTAACAATCAGCCCCAGCATTTT.

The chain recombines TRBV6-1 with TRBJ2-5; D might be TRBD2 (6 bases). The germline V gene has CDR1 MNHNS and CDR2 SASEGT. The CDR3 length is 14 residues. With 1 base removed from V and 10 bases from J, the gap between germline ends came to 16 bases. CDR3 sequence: CASSEGLATADQYF. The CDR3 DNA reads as TGTGCCAGCAGTGAAGGGCTAGCGACGGCGGACCAGTACTTC.

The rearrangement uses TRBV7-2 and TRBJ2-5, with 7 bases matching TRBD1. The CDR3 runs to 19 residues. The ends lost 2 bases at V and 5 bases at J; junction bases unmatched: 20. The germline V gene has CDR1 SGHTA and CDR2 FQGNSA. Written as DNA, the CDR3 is TGTGCCAGCAGCTTATTTGCGGCGCAGTGGGGACAGCGACGGGAGACCCAGTACTTC. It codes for CASSLFAAQWGQRRETQYF. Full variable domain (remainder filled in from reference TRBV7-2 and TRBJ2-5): GAGVSQSPSNKVTEKGKDVELRCDPISGHTALYWYRQSLGQGLEFLIYFQGNSAPDKSGLPSDRFSAERTGGSVSTLTIQRTQQEDSAVYLCASSLFAAQWGQRRETQYFGPGTRLLVL.

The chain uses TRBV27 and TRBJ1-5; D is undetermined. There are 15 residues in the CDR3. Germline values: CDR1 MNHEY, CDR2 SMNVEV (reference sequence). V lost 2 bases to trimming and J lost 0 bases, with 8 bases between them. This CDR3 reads CASSLVLGSNQPQHF. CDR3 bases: TGTGCCAGCAGTTTAGTTTTAGGTAGCAATCAGCCCCAGCATTTT.

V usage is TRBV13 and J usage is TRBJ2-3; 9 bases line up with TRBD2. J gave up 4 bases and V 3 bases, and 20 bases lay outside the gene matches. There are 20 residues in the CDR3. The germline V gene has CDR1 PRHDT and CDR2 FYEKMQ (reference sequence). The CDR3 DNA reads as TGTGCCAGCAGCTTGGCGTGGGGTTATACGGCGGGGGGGCAGTCAGATACGCAGTATTTT. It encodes CASSLAWGYTAGGQSDTQYF.

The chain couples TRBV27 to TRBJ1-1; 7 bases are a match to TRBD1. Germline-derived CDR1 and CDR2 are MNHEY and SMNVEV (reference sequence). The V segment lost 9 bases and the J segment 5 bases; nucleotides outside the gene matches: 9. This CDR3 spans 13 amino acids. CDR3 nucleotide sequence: TGTGCCAGTTACCCGACAGGGAGGACTGAAGCTTTCTTT. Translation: CASYPTGRTEAFF.

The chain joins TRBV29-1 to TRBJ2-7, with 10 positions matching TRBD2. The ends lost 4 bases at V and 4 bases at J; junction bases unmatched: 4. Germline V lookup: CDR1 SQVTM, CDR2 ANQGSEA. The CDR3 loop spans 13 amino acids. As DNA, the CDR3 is TGCAGCGTTGGTGGTAGCGGGGGGTACGAGCAGTACTTC. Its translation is CSVGGSGGYEQYF.

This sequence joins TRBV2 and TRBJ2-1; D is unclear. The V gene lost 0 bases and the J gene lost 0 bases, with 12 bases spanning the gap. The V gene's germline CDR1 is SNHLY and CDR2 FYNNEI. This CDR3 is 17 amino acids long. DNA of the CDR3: TGTGCCAGCAGTGAAGCCCGACCGTTTCTCTCCTACAATGAGCAGTTCTTC. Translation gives CASSEARPFLSYNEQFF.

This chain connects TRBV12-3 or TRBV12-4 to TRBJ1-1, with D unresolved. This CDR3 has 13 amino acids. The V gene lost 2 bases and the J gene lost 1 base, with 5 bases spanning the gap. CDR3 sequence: CASSLWQNTEAFF. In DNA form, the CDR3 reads TGTGCCAGCAGTTTATGGCAGAACACTGAAGCTTTCTTT.

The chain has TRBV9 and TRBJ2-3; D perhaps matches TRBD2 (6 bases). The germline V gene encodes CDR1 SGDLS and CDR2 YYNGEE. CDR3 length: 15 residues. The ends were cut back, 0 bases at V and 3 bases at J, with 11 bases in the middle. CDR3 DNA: TGTGCCAGCAGCGTAGGGCCTGGGGGGACAGATACGCAGTATTTT. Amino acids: CASSVGPGGTDTQYF.

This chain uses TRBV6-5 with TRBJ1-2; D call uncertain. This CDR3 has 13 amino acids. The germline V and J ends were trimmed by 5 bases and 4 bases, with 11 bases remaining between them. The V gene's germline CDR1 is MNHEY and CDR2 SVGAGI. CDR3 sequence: CASSTTLGYGYTF. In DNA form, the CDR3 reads TGTGCCAGCAGTACAACATTAGGCTATGGCTACACCTTC.

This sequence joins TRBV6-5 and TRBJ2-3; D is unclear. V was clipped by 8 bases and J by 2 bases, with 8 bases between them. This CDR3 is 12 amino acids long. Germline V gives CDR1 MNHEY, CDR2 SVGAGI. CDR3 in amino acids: CASCRDTDTQYF. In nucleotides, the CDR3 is TGTGCCAGCTGTAGGGACACAGATACGCAGTATTTT.

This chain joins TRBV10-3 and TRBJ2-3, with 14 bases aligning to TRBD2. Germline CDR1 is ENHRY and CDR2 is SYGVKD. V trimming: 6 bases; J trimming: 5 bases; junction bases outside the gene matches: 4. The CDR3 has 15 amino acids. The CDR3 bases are TGTGCCATCAGGACTAGCGGGAGGGCCGTAGATACGCAGTATTTT. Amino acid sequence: CAIRTSGRAVDTQYF.

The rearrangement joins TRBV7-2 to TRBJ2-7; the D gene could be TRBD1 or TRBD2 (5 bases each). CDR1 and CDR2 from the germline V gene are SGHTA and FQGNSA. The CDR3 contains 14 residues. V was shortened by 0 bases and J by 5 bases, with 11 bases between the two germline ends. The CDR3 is CASSLAGTGNEQYF. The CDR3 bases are TGTGCCAGCAGCTTAGCCGGGACCGGCAACGAGCAGTACTTC.

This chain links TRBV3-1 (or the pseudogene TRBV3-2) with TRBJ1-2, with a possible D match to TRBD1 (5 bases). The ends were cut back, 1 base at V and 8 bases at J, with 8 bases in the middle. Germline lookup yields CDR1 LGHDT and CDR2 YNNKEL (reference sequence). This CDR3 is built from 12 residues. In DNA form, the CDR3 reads TGTGCCAGCAGCCAAGCTAGGGGAGGCTACACCTTC. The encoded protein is CASSQARGGYTF.

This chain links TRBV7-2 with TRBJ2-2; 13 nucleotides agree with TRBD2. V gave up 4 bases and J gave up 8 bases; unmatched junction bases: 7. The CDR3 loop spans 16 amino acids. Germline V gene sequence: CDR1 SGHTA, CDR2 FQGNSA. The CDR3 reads CASSYTSGRAGGELFF. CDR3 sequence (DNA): TGTGCCAGCAGCTATACTAGCGGGAGGGCCGGAGGGGAGCTGTTTTTT.

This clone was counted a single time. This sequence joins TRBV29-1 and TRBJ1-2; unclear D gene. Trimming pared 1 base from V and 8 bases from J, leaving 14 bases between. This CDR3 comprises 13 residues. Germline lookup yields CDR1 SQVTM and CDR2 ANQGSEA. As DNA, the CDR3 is TGCAGCGTTGAAGGCCGTCAAAACGGGGGCTACACCTTC. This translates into CSVEGRQNGGYTF.

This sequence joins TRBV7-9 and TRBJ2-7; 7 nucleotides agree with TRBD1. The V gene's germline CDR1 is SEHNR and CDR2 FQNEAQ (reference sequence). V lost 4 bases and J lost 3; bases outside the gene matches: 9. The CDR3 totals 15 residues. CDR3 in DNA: TGTGCCAGCAGCTACACCCTGGGACAGAACTACGAGCAGTACTTC. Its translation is CASSYTLGQNYEQYF.

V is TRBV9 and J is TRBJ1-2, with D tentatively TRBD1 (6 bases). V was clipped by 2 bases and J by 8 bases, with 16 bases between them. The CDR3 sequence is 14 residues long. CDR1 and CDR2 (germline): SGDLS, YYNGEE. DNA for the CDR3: TGTGCCAGCAGCGTCACCAGGGGCTCGGGCGGCTACACCTTC. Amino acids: CASSVTRGSGGYTF. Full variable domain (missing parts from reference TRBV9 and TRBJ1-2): DSGVTQTPKHLITATGQRVTLRCSPRSGDLSVYWYQQSLDQGLQFLIQYYNGEERAKGNILERFSAQQFPDLHSELNLSSLELGDSALYFCASSVTRGSGGYTFGSGTRLTVV.

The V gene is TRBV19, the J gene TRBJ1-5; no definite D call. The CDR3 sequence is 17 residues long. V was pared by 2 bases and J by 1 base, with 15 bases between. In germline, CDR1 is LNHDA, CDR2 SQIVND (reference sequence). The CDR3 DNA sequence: TGTGCCAGTAGTATAATCAGGACGGGAGAGAGCAATCAGCCCCAGCATTTT. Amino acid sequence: CASSIIRTGESNQPQHF. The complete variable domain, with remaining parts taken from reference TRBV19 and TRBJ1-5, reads DGGITQSPKYLFRKEGQNVTLSCEQNLNHDAMYWYRQDPGQGLRLIYYSQIVNDFQKGDIAEGYSVSREKKESFPLTVTSAQKNPTAFYLCASSIIRTGESNQPQHFGDGTRLSIL.

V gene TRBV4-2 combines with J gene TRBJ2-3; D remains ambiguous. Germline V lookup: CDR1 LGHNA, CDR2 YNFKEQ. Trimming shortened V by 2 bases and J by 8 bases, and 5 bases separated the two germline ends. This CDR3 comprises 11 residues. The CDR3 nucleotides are TGTGCCAGCAGCCAATCGACTACGCAGTATTTT. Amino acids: CASSQSTTQYF.